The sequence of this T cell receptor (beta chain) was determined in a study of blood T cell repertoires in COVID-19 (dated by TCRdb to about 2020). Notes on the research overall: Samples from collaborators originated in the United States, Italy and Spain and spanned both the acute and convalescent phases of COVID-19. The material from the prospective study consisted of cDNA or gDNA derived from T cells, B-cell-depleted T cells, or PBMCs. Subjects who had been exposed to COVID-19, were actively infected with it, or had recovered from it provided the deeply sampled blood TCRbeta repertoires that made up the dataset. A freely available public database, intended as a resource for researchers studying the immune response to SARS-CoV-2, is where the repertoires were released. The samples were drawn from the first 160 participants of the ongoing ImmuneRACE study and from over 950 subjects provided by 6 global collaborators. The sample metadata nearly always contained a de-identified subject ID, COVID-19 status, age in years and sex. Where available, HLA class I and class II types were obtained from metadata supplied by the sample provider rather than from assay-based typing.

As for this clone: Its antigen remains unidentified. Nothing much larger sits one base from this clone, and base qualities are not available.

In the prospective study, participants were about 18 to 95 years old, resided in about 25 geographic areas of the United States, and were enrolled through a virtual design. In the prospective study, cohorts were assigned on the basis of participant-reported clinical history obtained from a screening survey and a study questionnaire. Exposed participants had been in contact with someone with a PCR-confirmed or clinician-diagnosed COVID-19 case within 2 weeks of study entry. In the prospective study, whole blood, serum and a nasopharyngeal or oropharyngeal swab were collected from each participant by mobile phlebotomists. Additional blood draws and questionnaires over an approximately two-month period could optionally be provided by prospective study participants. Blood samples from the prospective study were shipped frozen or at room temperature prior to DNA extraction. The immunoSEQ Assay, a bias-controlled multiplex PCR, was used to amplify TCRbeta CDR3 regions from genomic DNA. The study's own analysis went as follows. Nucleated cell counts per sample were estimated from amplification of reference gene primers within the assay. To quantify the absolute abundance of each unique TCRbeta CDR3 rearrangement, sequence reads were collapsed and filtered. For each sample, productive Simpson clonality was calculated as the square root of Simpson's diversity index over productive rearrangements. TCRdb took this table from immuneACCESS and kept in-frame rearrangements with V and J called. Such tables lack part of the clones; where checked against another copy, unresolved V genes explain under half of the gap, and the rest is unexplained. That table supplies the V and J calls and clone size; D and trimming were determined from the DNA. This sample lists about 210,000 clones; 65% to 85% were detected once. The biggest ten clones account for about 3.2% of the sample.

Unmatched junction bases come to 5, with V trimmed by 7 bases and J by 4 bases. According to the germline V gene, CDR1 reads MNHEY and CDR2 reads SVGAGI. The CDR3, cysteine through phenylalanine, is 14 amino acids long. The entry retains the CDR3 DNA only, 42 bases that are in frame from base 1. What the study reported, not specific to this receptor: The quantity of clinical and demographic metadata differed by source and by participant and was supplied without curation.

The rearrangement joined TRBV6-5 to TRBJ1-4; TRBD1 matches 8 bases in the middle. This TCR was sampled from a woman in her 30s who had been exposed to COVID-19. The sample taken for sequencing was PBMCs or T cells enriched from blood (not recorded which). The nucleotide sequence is TGTGCCAGCACTCGGACAGGGAATAATGAAAAACTGTTTTTT. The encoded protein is CASTRTGNNEKLFF.